This T cell receptor beta chain is from a study of blood T cell repertoires in COVID-19. CDR3 length: 14 amino acids. With 4 bases clipped from V and 8 bases from J, the junction kept 9 bases outside the gene matches. Germline CDR1 and CDR2: LNHDA and SQIVND (reference sequence). Data came from immunoSEQ multiplex PCR; TCRdb stores just in-frame clones and leaves some out. Of about 110,000 clones in the sample, about 88% were seen once. This receptor was identified in a human donor in a cohort sampled during active COVID-19. Sequencing was carried out using peripheral blood. The gene calls are TRBV19 and TRBJ1-2, with TRBD1 matching 8 bases. In DNA form, the CDR3 reads TGTGCCAGTAGTACACAGGGGGGCCTTCGGGGCTACACCTTC. As protein: CASSTQGGLRGYTF.